Sequencing of this T cell receptor (beta chain) was carried out in a study of blood T cell repertoires in COVID-19. Study-wide background: Nucleic acid was either cDNA or gDNA, and it came from T cells, B-cell-depleted T cells, or PBMCs.

TCRdb's table, derived via immunoSEQ multiplex PCR, lists solely in-frame clones and lacks some. The data contain more than 150,000 clones, 84% of them singletons. Germline V lookup: CDR1 SGHDN, CDR2 FVKESK. There are 16 residues in the CDR3. With V trimmed by 1 base and J by 6 bases, 6 bases remained unmatched. This receptor was obtained from a man aged 30-40 years with active or convalescent COVID-19. The genes are TRBV14 and TRBJ2-2, with 9 positions matching TRBD1. The sequenced material came from peripheral blood. CDR3 in amino acids: CASSQGRQGEAGELFF. CDR3 DNA sequence: TGTGCCAGCAGCCAAGGCCGACAGGGGGAAGCCGGGGAGCTGTTTTTT. The full variable domain, in which reference TRBV14 and TRBJ2-2 provide the parts outside the CDR3, is EAGVTQFPSHSVIEKGQTVTLRCDPISGHDNLYWYRRVMGKEIKFLLHFVKESKQDESGMPNNRFLAERTGGTYSTLKVQPAELEDSGVYFCASSQGRQGEAGELFFGEGSRLTVL.